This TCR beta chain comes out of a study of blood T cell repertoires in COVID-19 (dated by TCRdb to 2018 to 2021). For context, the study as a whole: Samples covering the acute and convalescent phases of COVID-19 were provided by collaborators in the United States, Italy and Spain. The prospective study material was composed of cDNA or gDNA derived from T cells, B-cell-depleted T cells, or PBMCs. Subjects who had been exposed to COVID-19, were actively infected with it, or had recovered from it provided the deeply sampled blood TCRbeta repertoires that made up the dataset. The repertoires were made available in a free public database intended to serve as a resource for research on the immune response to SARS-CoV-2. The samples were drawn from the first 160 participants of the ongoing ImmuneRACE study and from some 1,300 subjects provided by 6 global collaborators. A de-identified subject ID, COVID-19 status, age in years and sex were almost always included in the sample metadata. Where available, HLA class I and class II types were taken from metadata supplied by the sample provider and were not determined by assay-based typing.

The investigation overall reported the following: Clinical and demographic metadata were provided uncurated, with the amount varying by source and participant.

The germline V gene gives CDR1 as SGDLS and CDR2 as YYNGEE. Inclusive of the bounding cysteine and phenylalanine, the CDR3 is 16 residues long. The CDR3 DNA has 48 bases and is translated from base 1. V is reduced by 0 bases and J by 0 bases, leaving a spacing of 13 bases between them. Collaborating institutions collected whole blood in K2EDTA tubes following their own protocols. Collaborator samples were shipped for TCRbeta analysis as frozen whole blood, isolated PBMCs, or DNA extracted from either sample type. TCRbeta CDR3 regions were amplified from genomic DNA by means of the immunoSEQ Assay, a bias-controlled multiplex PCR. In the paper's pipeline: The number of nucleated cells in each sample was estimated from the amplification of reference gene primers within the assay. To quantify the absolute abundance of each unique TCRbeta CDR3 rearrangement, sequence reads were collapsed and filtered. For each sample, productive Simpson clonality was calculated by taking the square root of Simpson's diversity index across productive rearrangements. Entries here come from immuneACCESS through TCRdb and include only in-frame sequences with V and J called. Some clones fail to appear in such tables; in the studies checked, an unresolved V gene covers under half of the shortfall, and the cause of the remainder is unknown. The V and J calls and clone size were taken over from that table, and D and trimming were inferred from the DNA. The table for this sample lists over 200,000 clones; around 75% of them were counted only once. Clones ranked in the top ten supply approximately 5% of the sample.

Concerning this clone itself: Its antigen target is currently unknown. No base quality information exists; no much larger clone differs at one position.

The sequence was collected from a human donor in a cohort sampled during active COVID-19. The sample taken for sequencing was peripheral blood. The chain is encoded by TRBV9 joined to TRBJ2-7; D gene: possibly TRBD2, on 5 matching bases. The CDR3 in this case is CASSVDPGSLSYEQYF. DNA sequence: TGTGCCAGCAGCGTAGATCCGGGATCCCTCTCCTACGAGCAGTACTTC.